Following are 18 T cell receptor beta chains from one sample sequenced in a study of regulatory T cells in long-lasting Graves disease. TCR beta libraries were built with iRepertoire HTBI primers and Arm-PCR of CDR3 regions. TCRdb re-called the multiplex PCR reads through MiXCR, storing one row per CDR3 protein. The top ten clones hold less than 15% of a sample with some 420,000 distinct CDR3 sequences, approximately 23% of them seen once. Time point reported: persistent/refractory GD, antithyroid drugs over 5 years with positive TRAb. PBMCs provided the RNA from which the TCR library was made. Sample: peripheral blood mononuclear cells (PBMCs), taken when the disease was refractory, from a patient treated with antithyroid drugs. Receptors originate from a female donor with Graves disease.

This rearrangement joins TRBV28 to TRBJ2-1, with TRBD2 matching 8 bases. This CDR3 spans 17 amino acids. Germline V gene lookup returns CDR1 MDHEN and CDR2 SYDVKM. V was clipped by 4 bases and J by 4 bases; unmatched bases: 12. CDR3 protein: CASSSRPGRARYNEQFF. The CDR3 DNA is TGTGCCAGCAGTTCTCGGCCCGGGAGGGCCCGTTACAATGAGCAGTTCTTC. The full variable domain, rest sourced from reference TRBV28 and TRBJ2-1, is DVKVTQSSRYLVKRTGEKVFLECVQDMDHENMFWYRQDPGLGLRLIYFSYDVKMKEKGDIPEGYSVSREKKERFSLILESASTNQTSMYLCASSSRPGRARYNEQFFGPGTRLTVL.

This clonotype was detected many times. V and J are TRBV29-1 and TRBJ1-4; 10 bases agree with TRBD1. Germline V gene data show CDR1 as SQVTM and CDR2 as ANQGSEA. Trimming removed 7 bases from V and 8 bases from J; junction bases left unmatched: 7. The CDR3 runs to 13 residues. In DNA, the CDR3 is TGCAGCGCCTCAACGGGACAGGGGGAAAAACTGTTTTTT. Amino acid sequence: CSASTGQGEKLFF.

Turning to this clonotype: Just one base apart from a much larger clone, this may be a read error. This chain links TRBV11-1 with TRBJ1-1, with a weak D call TRBD1 (5 bases). The length of the CDR3 is 14 residues. Germline V lookup: CDR1 SGHAT, CDR2 FQDESV (reference sequence). V gave up 0 bases and J gave up 11 bases, with 16 bases separating them. CDR3 region: CASSLASTGTPAFF. In DNA form, the CDR3 reads TGTGCCAGCAGCTTAGCGAGTACCGGGACCCCTGCTTTCTTT.

This clonotype appeared a single time. A much larger clone differs from this one at a single base, so this may be a read error. The rearrangement joins TRBV27 to TRBJ1-4; D remains ambiguous. Trimming took off 8 bases at V and 3 bases at J, with 16 bases between the two ends. Germline values: CDR1 MNHEY, CDR2 SMNVEV (reference sequence). CDR3 length: 15 residues. CDR3 sequence: CASGRRQNANEKLFF. The CDR3 coding sequence is TGTGCCAGCGGTCGCCGTCAGAATGCTAATGAAAAACTGTTTTTT.

The table lists this clonotype with many counts. The chain recombines TRBV6-1 with TRBJ1-2; 10 nucleotides agree with TRBD1. Germline assignment: CDR1 MNHNS and CDR2 SASEGT. The CDR3 sequence is 13 residues long. V trimming: 6 bases; J trimming: 3 bases; junction bases outside the gene matches: 1. As DNA, the CDR3 is TGTGCCAGCAGGGACAGGGGGTACTATGGCTACACCTTC. This sequence encodes CASRDRGYYGYTF.

V gene TRBV28 combines with J gene TRBJ2-1; 7 bases agree with TRBD2. This CDR3 is 14 amino acids long. Per the germline V gene, CDR1 is MDHEN and CDR2 is SYDVKM. J lost 9 bases, V lost 8 bases, and 13 bases had no gene match. The CDR3 loop is CASRASGLRGEQFF. The CDR3 DNA follows: TGTGCCAGCCGGGCTAGCGGATTGAGGGGTGAGCAGTTCTTC.

This clonotype was recorded many times. The rearrangement uses TRBV6-1 and TRBJ1-5, with D uncertain. V dropped 4 bases and J dropped 7 bases, with 11 bases sitting between them. Germline loops: CDR1 MNHNS, CDR2 SASEGT. The CDR3 extends over 13 amino acids. CDR3 in amino acids: CASSVTGVQPQHF. The CDR3 DNA reads as TGTGCCAGCAGTGTGACGGGTGTCCAGCCCCAGCATTTT.

The rearrangement joins TRBV3-1 to TRBJ1-5; D is unclear. Germline V gene sequence: CDR1 LGHDT, CDR2 YNNKEL (reference sequence). The V and J ends lost 2 bases and 0 bases respectively, with 5 bases between them. This CDR3 has 14 amino acids. Written as DNA, the CDR3 is TGTGCCAGCAGCCAAAGTAATAGCAATCAGCCCCAGCATTTT. This sequence encodes CASSQSNSNQPQHF. Looking up the rest from reference TRBV3-1 and TRBJ1-5 gives the full variable domain: DTAVSQTPKYLVTQMGNDKSIKCEQNLGHDTMYWYKQDSKKFLKIMFSYNNKELIINETVPNRFSPKSPDKAHLNLHINSLELGDSAVYFCASSQSNSNQPQHFGDGTRLSIL.

J is TRBJ1-6 and V is TRBV6-1, with D uncertain. V shed 8 bases and J shed 7 bases, with 21 bases lying between them. Germline V gene data show CDR1 as MNHNS and CDR2 as SASEGT. The CDR3 runs 16 residues. The CDR3 reads CASGALTLAPNSPLHF. DNA of the CDR3: TGTGCCAGCGGAGCACTTACTCTAGCCCCAAATTCACCCCTCCACTTT.

The V gene is TRBV14, the J gene TRBJ2-3; a possible D gene is TRBD2 (6 bases). V lost 2 bases, J lost 1 base, and 13 bases lay in between. Per the germline V gene, CDR1 is SGHDN and CDR2 is FVKESK. This CDR3 region has 16 residues. CDR3 in amino acids: CASSQFAERGTDTQYF. Here the CDR3 DNA reads TGTGCCAGCAGCCAATTTGCGGAGCGGGGCACAGATACGCAGTATTTT. Complete variable domain (other parts from reference TRBV14 and TRBJ2-3): EAGVTQFPSHSVIEKGQTVTLRCDPISGHDNLYWYRRVMGKEIKFLLHFVKESKQDESGMPNNRFLAERTGGTYSTLKVQPAELEDSGVYFCASSQFAERGTDTQYFGPGTRLTVL.

This clonotype was counted between two and nine times. The chain uses TRBV14 and TRBJ1-2; D remains unclear. Germline loops: CDR1 SGHDN, CDR2 FVKESK. This CDR3 contains 12 residues. Trimming removed 0 bases from V and 2 bases from J, with 1 base in between. DNA of the CDR3: TGTGCCAGCAGCCAAGAGAACTATGGCTACACCTTC. This gives the protein CASSQENYGYTF.

The chain has TRBV20-1 and TRBJ2-5, with a weak D call TRBD2 (5 bases). There are 13 residues in the CDR3. V lost 3 bases and J 3 bases, leaving 11 bases between the germline ends. Germline assignment: CDR1 DFQATT and CDR2 SNEGSKA (reference sequence). Here the CDR3 DNA reads TGCAGTGCTAGGCGGGCCTTCAAAGAGACCCAGTACTTC. Its protein product is CSARRAFKETQYF.

This clonotype was seen at least ten times. The V gene is TRBV5-6, the J gene TRBJ1-5; the D is unclear. Germline V gene sequence: CDR1 SGHDT, CDR2 YYEEEE. V was clipped by 1 base and J by 2 bases, with 7 bases between them. The CDR3 contains 14 residues. The CDR3 region has the DNA TGTGCCAGCAGCTTGATGGGTGGCAATCAGCCCCAGCATTTT. As protein: CASSLMGGNQPQHF.

The chain links TRBV28 to TRBJ1-5, with a tentative D call TRBD1 (5 bases). There are 18 residues in the CDR3. From germline, CDR1 is MDHEN and CDR2 SYDVKM. V shed 0 bases and J shed 4 bases, with 19 bases lying between them. CDR3 sequence reads: CASSLWRGDLAGNQPQHF. CDR3 in DNA: TGTGCCAGCAGTTTATGGCGCGGGGACCTAGCTGGGAATCAGCCCCAGCATTTT.

This clonotype was counted between two and nine times. V and J are TRBV5-4 and TRBJ2-7; 7 nucleotides align to TRBD1. The J segment lost 0 bases and the V segment lost 0 bases, leaving 3 bases of the junction unmatched. Looked up from germline, CDR1 is SGHNT and CDR2 is YYREEE (reference sequence). The CDR3 runs 15 residues. Here the CDR3 reads CASSLGPGGSYEQYF. The CDR3 nucleotides read TGTGCCAGCAGCTTGGGACCAGGGGGCTCCTACGAGCAGTACTTC.

The V gene is TRBV20-1, the J gene TRBJ2-7, with 11 bases matching TRBD2. Germline loops: CDR1 DFQATT, CDR2 SNEGSKA (reference sequence). The V segment lost 0 bases and the J segment 4 bases; nucleotides outside the gene matches: 5. The CDR3 has 15 residues. The CDR3 sequence is CSARDRGLAVYEQYF. The CDR3 DNA reads TGCAGTGCTAGAGATCGGGGACTAGCGGTGTACGAGCAGTACTTC.

Many counts were recorded for this clonotype. V gene TRBV6-1 combines with J gene TRBJ1-1; the D is unclear. The CDR3 contains 13 residues. CDR1 and CDR2 (germline): MNHNS, SASEGT. V lost 6 bases and J 1 base, leaving 9 bases between the germline ends. The CDR3 here is CASSHGGNTEAFF. The CDR3 bases are TGTGCCAGCAGCCACGGTGGGAACACTGAAGCTTTCTTT.

V and J are TRBV5-1 and TRBJ1-1; D remains ambiguous. V was pared by 2 bases and J by 0 bases, with 11 bases between. The CDR3 is made up of 15 amino acids. Germline CDR1 is SGHRS and CDR2 is YFSETQ. The CDR3 loop is CASSLTDPMNTEAFF. CDR3 DNA sequence: TGCGCCAGCAGCTTAACAGACCCCATGAACACTGAAGCTTTCTTT.